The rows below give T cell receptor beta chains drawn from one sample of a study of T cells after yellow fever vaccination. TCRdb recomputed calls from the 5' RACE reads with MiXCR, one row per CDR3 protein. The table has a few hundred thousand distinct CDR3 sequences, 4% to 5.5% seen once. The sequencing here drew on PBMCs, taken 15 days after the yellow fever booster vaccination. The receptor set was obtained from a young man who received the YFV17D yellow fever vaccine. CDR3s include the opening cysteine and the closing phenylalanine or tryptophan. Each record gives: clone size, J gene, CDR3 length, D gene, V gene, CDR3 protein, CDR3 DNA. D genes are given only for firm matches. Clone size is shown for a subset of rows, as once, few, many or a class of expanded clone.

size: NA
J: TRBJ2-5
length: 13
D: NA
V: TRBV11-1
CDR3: CASSLERAGTQYF
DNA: TGTGCCAGCAGCTTAGAGAGAGCTGGGACCCAGTACTTC

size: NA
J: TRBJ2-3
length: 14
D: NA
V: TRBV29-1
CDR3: CSVYLLEGTDTQYF
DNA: TGCAGCGTGTACCTACTCGAAGGCACAGATACGCAGTATTTT

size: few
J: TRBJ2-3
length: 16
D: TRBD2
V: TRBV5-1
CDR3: CASSFWSGGATDTQYF
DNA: TGCGCCAGCAGCTTCTGGAGCGGGGGTGCCACAGATACGCAGTATTTT

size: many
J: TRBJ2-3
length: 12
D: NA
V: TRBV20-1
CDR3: CSASSLQDTQYF
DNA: TGCAGTGCTTCCTCCCTCCAAGATACGCAGTATTTT

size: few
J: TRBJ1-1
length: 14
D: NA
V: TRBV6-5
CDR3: CASTKRSLNTEAFF
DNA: TGTGCCAGCACCAAGAGGAGCCTGAACACTGAAGCTTTCTTT

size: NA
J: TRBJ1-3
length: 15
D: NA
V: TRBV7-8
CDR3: CASSRGVPAGNTIYF
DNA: TGTGCCAGCAGCCGCGGCGTGCCGGCTGGAAACACCATATATTTT

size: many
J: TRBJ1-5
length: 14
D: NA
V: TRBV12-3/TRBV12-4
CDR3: CASSFKGSNQPQHF
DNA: TGTGCCAGCAGTTTCAAGGGGAGCAATCAGCCCCAGCATTTT

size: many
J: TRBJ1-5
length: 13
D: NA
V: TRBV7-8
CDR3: CASSLVDYQPQHF
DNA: TGTGCCAGCAGCTTAGTCGATTACCAGCCCCAGCATTTT

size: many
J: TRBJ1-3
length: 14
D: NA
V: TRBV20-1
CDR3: CSARAETRGNTIYF
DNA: TGCAGTGCTAGGGCAGAGACCCGGGGAAACACCATATATTTT

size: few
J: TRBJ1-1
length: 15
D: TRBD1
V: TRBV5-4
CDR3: CASSSGQGGNTEAFF
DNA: TGTGCCAGCAGCTCTGGACAGGGGGGGAACACTGAAGCTTTCTTT

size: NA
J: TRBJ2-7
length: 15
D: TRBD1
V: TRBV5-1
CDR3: CASSLETGVIYEQYF
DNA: TGCGCCAGCAGCTTGGAGACAGGGGTTATCTACGAGCAGTACTTC

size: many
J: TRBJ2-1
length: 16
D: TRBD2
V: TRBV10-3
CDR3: CAISEPERGGYNEQFF
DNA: TGTGCCATCAGTGAGCCCGAGCGGGGGGGGTACAATGAGCAGTTCTTC